This entry features one TCR beta chain sequence. This record comes from a study of CD8 T cells in Susac syndrome. An input of roughly 0.5 to 1 ug of RNA was subjected to reverse transcription using random hexamers. TCRdb fed the immunoSEQ multiplex PCR reads into MiXCR, producing one record per CDR3 protein. The profile shows around 280,000 distinct CDR3 sequences, just over 90% of them singletons. The sample comprised CD4+ T cells from PBMCs. The TCR sequence derives from a human donor with multiple sclerosis.

DNA of the CDR3: TGCAGTGCTAGCCCCCAACGGGGGACCCAGTACTTC. It yields the protein CSASPQRGTQYF. The J gene is TRBJ2-5, the V gene TRBV20-1; the D gene is possibly TRBD2 (5 bases). CDR1 is DFQATT, CDR2 SNEGSKA, per germline (reference sequence). Trimming stripped 3 bases from V and 7 bases from J, with 12 bases between. This CDR3 has 12 residues.